A selection of T cell receptor beta chains follows, all from one sample in a study of early T cells in non-severe SARS-CoV-2 infection. TCRdb reprocessed the 5' RACE reads via MiXCR and lists one record per CDR3 protein. The sample lists under 70,000 distinct CDR3 sequences; 14% to 15% were seen once. The starting material was whole blood, obtained at baseline. The receptors were gathered from an adult who was a healthcare worker with PCR-confirmed SARS-CoV-2 infection or an uninfected control (not recorded which). Each CDR3 is given with its conserved first and last residue. D genes are given only for firm matches. Not every row has a clone size; where given, it reads once, few, many or a size class.

v_call	d_call	j_call	clone_size	cdr3_aa
TRBV7-9	TRBD1	TRBJ2-1	NA	CASSSEGARNYNEQFF
TRBV20-1	NA	TRBJ2-6	few	CSAPSSGFSGANVLTF
TRBV7-9	NA	TRBJ2-3	NA	CASSLLNGDTQYF
TRBV5-1	NA	TRBJ2-7	few	CASSLPSGVIPDEQYF
TRBV7-3	NA	TRBJ2-1	many	CASSLLGADEQFF
TRBV10-3	TRBD2	TRBJ2-1	NA	CAISEELAGPLEQFF
TRBV5-6	TRBD1	TRBJ2-3	many	CASSLGQGIDTQYF
TRBV29-1	NA	TRBJ1-5	few	CSVSGGSNQPQHF
TRBV18	NA	TRBJ1-4	few	CASSPGMATNEKLFF
TRBV29-1	TRBD1	TRBJ2-7	many	CSVQWTGGYEQYF
TRBV5-6	NA	TRBJ2-1	NA	CASTSLRVPYNEQFF
TRBV5-6	NA	TRBJ2-1	NA	CASSLSWFTARANEQFF
TRBV19	NA	TRBJ2-7	few	CASSGAAAYEQYF
TRBV24-1	NA	TRBJ2-3	many	CATSGGGSGFTDTQYF
TRBV29-1	NA	TRBJ1-4	few	CSANREDEKLFF
TRBV7-8	NA	TRBJ1-1	many	CASSSRARETEAFF